A single TCR beta chain is shown here with its context. Its specificity is not known. This entry comes from a study of identical twins. Study observations and caveats: Zero-insertion analyses might be partly confounded by invariant T cells like MAIT and iNKT. Weaker excess twin sharing was seen among beta out-of-frame sequences.

A template switching step contributed a universal primer site, while unique molecular identifiers were present in the cDNA. TCRdb used MiXCR to reprocess the 5' RACE reads, holding one entry per CDR3 protein. The sample contains a few hundred thousand distinct CDR3 sequences, under 20% of which appear only once. V was trimmed by 8 bases and J by 0 bases, leaving 11 bases between them. CDR3 length equals 14 residues. Germline CDR1 is MNHEY and CDR2 is SMNVEV (reference sequence). The V and J genes are TRBV27 and TRBJ1-5, with a possible D match to TRBD1 (5 bases). The source is a man aged 50-60 years in good health. The specimen was naive T cells sorted from blood. The CDR3 loop is CASRPTVSNQPQHF. The CDR3 DNA reads TGTGCCAGCCGTCCGACAGTTAGCAATCAGCCCCAGCATTTT.